Listed below are T cell receptor beta chains from one sample, sequenced in a study of identical twins. In TCRdb, the 5' RACE reads were re-called with MiXCR into one record per CDR3 protein. Of some 660,000 distinct CDR3 sequences in the sample, approximately 9% were seen once. This sample was also put to use in a study of yellow fever vaccine responses in identical twins.

The sequenced material came from PBMCs. These receptors originate from a woman aged 18 to 35 in good health. Both conserved end residues are part of each CDR3. The D gene is left open where the match is weak. Not every row has a clone size; where given, it reads once, few, many or a size class.

clone_size: many
d_call: -
j_call: TRBJ2-2
v_call: TRBV6-2/TRBV6-3
cdr3_aa: CAASFGFVGDTGELFF
cdr3_nt: TGTGCCGCATCCTTCGGGTTTGTGGGGGACACCGGGGAGCTGTTTTTT

clone_size: -
d_call: TRBD2
j_call: TRBJ2-5
v_call: TRBV11-2
cdr3_aa: CASSLRRKAGGETQYF
cdr3_nt: TGTGCCAGCAGCTTAAGGCGTAAGGCGGGGGGAGAGACCCAGTACTTC

clone_size: -
d_call: -
j_call: TRBJ2-5
v_call: TRBV7-9
cdr3_aa: CASSLVQRGEETQYF
cdr3_nt: TGTGCCAGCAGCTTAGTTCAGCGAGGGGAAGAGACCCAGTACTTC

clone_size: few
d_call: TRBD2
j_call: TRBJ2-1
v_call: TRBV11-1
cdr3_aa: CASRPVLAGVLVSSEQFF
cdr3_nt: TGTGCCAGCAGGCCGGTACTAGCGGGAGTTTTAGTATCGTCTGAGCAGTTCTTC

clone_size: -
d_call: -
j_call: TRBJ2-3
v_call: TRBV27
cdr3_aa: CASSLSPRAGAQTDTQYF
cdr3_nt: TGTGCCAGCAGTTTATCCCCACGGGCGGGGGCCCAGACAGATACGCAGTATTTT

clone_size: -
d_call: -
j_call: TRBJ2-1
v_call: TRBV3-1
cdr3_aa: CASSQAVPGNEQFF
cdr3_nt: TGTGCCAGCAGCCAAGCGGTCCCCGGGAATGAGCAGTTCTTC

clone_size: few
d_call: -
j_call: TRBJ2-6
v_call: TRBV11-1
cdr3_aa: CASSPEDWSHSGANVLTF
cdr3_nt: TGTGCCAGCAGCCCAGAGGACTGGTCTCACTCTGGGGCCAACGTCCTGACTTTC

clone_size: many
d_call: -
j_call: TRBJ2-3
v_call: TRBV20-1
cdr3_aa: CSASTADTQYF
cdr3_nt: TGCAGTGCTAGCACGGCGGATACGCAGTATTTT

clone_size: few
d_call: -
j_call: TRBJ2-7
v_call: TRBV6-5
cdr3_aa: CASSYSGGEYF
cdr3_nt: TGTGCCAGCAGTTACTCGGGGGGAGAGTACTTC

clone_size: -
d_call: TRBD2
j_call: TRBJ2-1
v_call: TRBV20-1
cdr3_aa: CSATPSGRGGEQFF
cdr3_nt: TGCAGTGCAACTCCTAGCGGGAGAGGGGGTGAGCAGTTCTTC

clone_size: -
d_call: TRBD2
j_call: TRBJ2-1
v_call: TRBV10-3
cdr3_aa: CAISSREVGYNEQFF
cdr3_nt: TGTGCCATCAGCTCCCGGGAGGTGGGGTACAATGAGCAGTTCTTC

clone_size: many
d_call: -
j_call: TRBJ2-5
v_call: TRBV6-6
cdr3_aa: CASSYPGTETQYF
cdr3_nt: TGTGCCAGCAGTTACCCAGGGACAGAGACCCAGTACTTC

clone_size: few
d_call: -
j_call: TRBJ2-2
v_call: TRBV9
cdr3_aa: CASSVVGNTGELFF
cdr3_nt: TGTGCCAGCAGCGTAGTAGGAAACACCGGGGAGCTGTTTTTT

clone_size: few
d_call: -
j_call: TRBJ1-2
v_call: TRBV7-3
cdr3_aa: CASSVEPANYGYTF
cdr3_nt: TGTGCCAGCAGCGTCGAACCAGCTAACTATGGCTACACCTTC

clone_size: few
d_call: -
j_call: TRBJ2-2
v_call: TRBV4-1
cdr3_aa: CASSQDGGNTGELFF
cdr3_nt: TGCGCCAGCAGCCAAGACGGAGGGAACACCGGGGAGCTGTTTTTT

clone_size: many
d_call: TRBD1
j_call: TRBJ2-7
v_call: TRBV11-3
cdr3_aa: CASSPGTASYEQYF
cdr3_nt: TGTGCCAGCAGCCCTGGGACAGCCTCCTACGAGCAGTACTTC

clone_size: few
d_call: -
j_call: TRBJ2-2
v_call: TRBV14
cdr3_aa: CASSQELASGELFF
cdr3_nt: TGTGCCAGCAGCCAAGAACTAGCTAGCGGGGAGCTGTTTTTT

clone_size: -
d_call: TRBD2
j_call: TRBJ2-2
v_call: TRBV20-1
cdr3_aa: CSARSLAGGNTGELFF
cdr3_nt: TGCAGTGCTAGGTCACTAGCGGGAGGGAACACCGGGGAGCTGTTTTTT

clone_size: few
d_call: -
j_call: TRBJ2-1
v_call: TRBV6-2/TRBV6-3
cdr3_aa: CASSEEGTEFF
cdr3_nt: TGTGCCAGCAGCGAAGAGGGGACGGAGTTCTTC

clone_size: few
d_call: TRBD1
j_call: TRBJ2-5
v_call: TRBV29-1
cdr3_aa: CTIRDSQETQYF
cdr3_nt: TGCACCATAAGGGACAGCCAAGAGACCCAGTACTTC

clone_size: many
d_call: -
j_call: TRBJ2-4
v_call: TRBV12-3/TRBV12-4
cdr3_aa: CASRQGQDIAKNIQYF
cdr3_nt: TGTGCCAGCAGGCAGGGACAAGACATAGCCAAAAACATTCAGTACTTC

clone_size: -
d_call: -
j_call: TRBJ2-4
v_call: TRBV20-1
cdr3_aa: CSGGAKNIQYF
cdr3_nt: TGCAGTGGGGGGGCCAAAAACATTCAGTACTTC

clone_size: -
d_call: TRBD1
j_call: TRBJ1-5
v_call: TRBV7-9
cdr3_aa: CASSFAGGLDQPQHF
cdr3_nt: TGTGCCAGCAGCTTTGCAGGGGGGTTGGATCAGCCCCAGCATTTT

clone_size: few
d_call: -
j_call: TRBJ1-3
v_call: TRBV7-2
cdr3_aa: CASSLMGFSGNTIYF
cdr3_nt: TGTGCCAGCAGCTTAATGGGGTTCTCTGGAAACACCATATATTTT